This TCR beta chain was obtained from a study of tissue T cells after allogeneic stem cell transplantation. This CDR3 has 14 residues. J gave up 0 bases and V 5 bases, and 3 bases lay outside the gene matches. Per germline, CDR1 SGHSA and CDR2 FRNQAP. TCRdb's table, derived via immunoSEQ multiplex PCR, lists solely in-frame clones and lacks some. The table records 45,000 to 50,000 clones, around 70% of them present only once. A few counts support this clone. Germline and genes here are mouse. From the germline J gene comes the end of the CDR3, since the read stops 1 residue before it. Other DNA sequences of this sample code for an identical CDR3.

This receptor was obtained from a pool of C57BL/6 mice in good health. This sequence joins TRBV16 and TRBJ2-7; 8 nucleotides align to TRBD2. Source material: sorted cells pooled from one or two spleens. CDR3 sequence: CASSLLGVSYEQYF. The CDR3 DNA, read in part, is TGTGCAAGCAGCCTACTGGGGGTCTCCTATGAACAGTAC.